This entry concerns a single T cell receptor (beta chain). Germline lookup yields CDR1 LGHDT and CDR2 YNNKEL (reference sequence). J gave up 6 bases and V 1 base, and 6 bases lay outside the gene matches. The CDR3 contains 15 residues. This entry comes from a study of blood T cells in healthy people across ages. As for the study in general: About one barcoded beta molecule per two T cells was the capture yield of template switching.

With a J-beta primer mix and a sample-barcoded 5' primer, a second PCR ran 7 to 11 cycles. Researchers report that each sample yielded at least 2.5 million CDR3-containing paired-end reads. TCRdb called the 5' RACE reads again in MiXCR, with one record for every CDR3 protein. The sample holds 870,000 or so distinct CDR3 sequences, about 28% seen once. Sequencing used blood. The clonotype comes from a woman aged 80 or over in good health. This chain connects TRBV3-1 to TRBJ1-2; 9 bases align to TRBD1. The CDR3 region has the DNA TGTGCCAGCAGCCAAGCGCCGGACAGGGGCAATGGCTACACCTTC. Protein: CASSQAPDRGNGYTF.